This T cell receptor (beta chain) derives from a study of shared T cell receptors in the human thymus (dated by TCRdb to about 2021). Background for the entire study: The study investigated the way shared, self-reactive T-cell receptor alpha chains are produced in the human thymus.

The library was made by the immunoSEQ multiplex PCR assay. The immuneACCESS repertoire file appears here via TCRdb, limited to in-frame rearrangements. These files lack a portion of the clones; in checked studies, under half of the deficit traces to unresolved V genes, and the cause of the others is not known. The sample includes hundreds of thousands of clones, with roughly 90% observed a single time. The ten largest clonotypes hold 0.0095% to 0.013% of the sample. Turning to this clone: The specificity of this receptor is unknown. No quality values exist for individual bases; no much larger clone is one base distant.

The germline V gene specifies LGHNT as CDR1 and FRNRAP as CDR2. V loses 6 bases of germline sequence and J loses 4 bases, and the interval between the two ends is 15 bases. The CDR3 goes from the cysteine to the phenylalanine over 14 residues. Only CDR3 DNA is held: 42 bases, read in frame from base 1. Separately, the same data were catalogued under a study of human thymus T cells. Looking at the second paper: Donors were immunologically healthy infants undergoing open corrective cardiac surgery for congenital heart defects in Finland. Thymus tissue was obtained as surgical resects removed during corrective cardiac surgery. Both the thymic and the peripheral blood repertoires appeared to show biased V and J gene segment usage. According to the related research, thymic TCR repertoires were highly overlapping among unrelated individuals. TCR alpha and beta repertoires from roughly 8 infant thymus samples and a few related peripheral blood samples were characterized in the study. The cohort included six male and a couple of female infants, with donor ages spanning 7 to 244 days. Thymocytes were freed from the tissue by mechanical means and kept at -70 degrees C as pellets of roughly 8.5-31 million cells. Genomic DNA was extracted from frozen cell pellets with a QIAsymphony instrument. Using the immunoSEQ multiplex PCR assay, the TCRB and TCRAD loci were amplified from a standardized quantity of quality-controlled genomic DNA. The V(D)J region was spanned by amplicons of a length sufficient to cover the CDR3 and to identify V and J genes. Through the commercial immunoSEQ service, the amplicons were sequenced on an Illumina platform. Primer bias and sequencing errors were corrected using previously described methods, and TCRAD and TCRB definitions followed the IMGT database. The repertoires were analysed using immunoSEQ Analyzer 3.0 and VDJTools for basic statistics, V/J segment usage, diversity estimates, rarefaction and pairwise overlap. To estimate diversity, the Chao1, ChaoE, Efron-Thisted, Shannon and inverse Simpson indices were applied, and diversity was also estimated on datasets down-sampled to the smallest sample. Repertoire overlap was assessed by strict matching of CDR3 nucleotide sequence, V gene and J gene, and clustering was done by Jaccard-based multidimensional scaling. On average, about 800,000 unique TCRB clonotypes were obtained from thymus samples, compared with approximately 80,000 from blood samples.

This TCR came from a boy under two years old with a congenital heart defect. Donor details come from another sample of the same person, matched by shared clones. This sequence uses TRBV12-5 and TRBJ1-2, with the D gene too uncertain to name. The material sequenced was thymocytes. The base sequence is TGTGCTAGTGGGCTCGGAGCCGCGGGCTATGGCTACACCTTC. It specifies CASGLGAAGYGYTF.